The clone carrying this TCR beta chain has a handful of counts. The V end lost 5 bases, the J end lost 0 bases, and 3 bases lay between the germline ends. The V gene's germline CDR1 is SGHTA and CDR2 FQGNSA. The CDR3 sequence is 12 residues long. This table comes from immunoSEQ multiplex PCR, and its TCRdb copy is limited to in-frame clones, with some not included. Of more than 70,000 clones listed, around 82% are singletons. The data were taken from a study of lymphopenia after photon versus proton radiotherapy. The genes are TRBV7-2 and TRBJ2-3; D not resolved. This receptor was taken from a man in his sixties with pancreatic cancer. The specimen comprised peripheral blood, sampled from a patient treated with proton-based radiotherapy. DNA of the CDR3: TGTGCCAGCAGCGCTAGCACAGATACGCAGTATTTT. Protein product: CASSASTDTQYF. Based on the CDR3 plus reference TRBV7-2 and TRBJ2-3, the full variable domain is GAGVSQSPSNKVTEKGKDVELRCDPISGHTALYWYRQSLGQGLEFLIYFQGNSAPDKSGLPSDRFSAERTGGSVSTLTIQRTQQEDSAVYLCASSASTDTQYFGPGTRLTVL.